This TCR beta chain comes out of a study of blood T cell repertoires in COVID-19. The table came from immunoSEQ multiplex PCR; TCRdb's copy has only in-frame clones and leaves some out. Here the sample spans a few hundred thousand clones, around 90% being singletons. The length of the CDR3 is 16 residues. Looked up from germline, CDR1 is SGHRS and CDR2 is YFSETQ. The trim removed 0 bases at V and 4 bases at J, leaving 7 bases unmatched. This clonotype originated in a woman aged 60-75 years with COVID-19, enrolled during active disease. Specimen: peripheral blood. The chain joins TRBV5-1 to TRBJ1-1; 9 bases are a match to TRBD1. CDR3 loop: CASSLDGTGLGTEAFF. Written as DNA, the CDR3 is TGCGCCAGCAGCTTGGATGGGACAGGGCTTGGCACTGAAGCTTTCTTT.